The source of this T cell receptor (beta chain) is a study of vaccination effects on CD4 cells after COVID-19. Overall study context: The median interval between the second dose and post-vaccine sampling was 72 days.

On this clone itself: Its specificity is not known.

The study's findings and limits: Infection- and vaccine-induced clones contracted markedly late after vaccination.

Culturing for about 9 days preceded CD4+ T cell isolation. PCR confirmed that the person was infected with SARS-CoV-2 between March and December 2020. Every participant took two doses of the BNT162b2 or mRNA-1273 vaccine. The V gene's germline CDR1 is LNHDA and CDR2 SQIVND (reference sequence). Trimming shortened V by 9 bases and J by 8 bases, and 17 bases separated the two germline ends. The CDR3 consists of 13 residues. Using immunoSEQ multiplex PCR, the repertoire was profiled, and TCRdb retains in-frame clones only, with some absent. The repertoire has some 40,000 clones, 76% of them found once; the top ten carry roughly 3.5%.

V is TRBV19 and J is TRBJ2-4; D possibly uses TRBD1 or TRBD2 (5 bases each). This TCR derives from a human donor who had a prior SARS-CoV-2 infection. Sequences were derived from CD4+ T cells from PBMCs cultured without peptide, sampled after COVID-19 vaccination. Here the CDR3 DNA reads TGTGCCAGCAGAGGGGTATGGGGAGACATTCAGTACTTC. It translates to CASRGVWGDIQYF.